These T cell receptor beta chains were read from a single sample in a study of memory CD4+ T cells and cytomegalovirus serostatus. Clones were sequenced by immunoSEQ multiplex PCR, and TCRdb holds only the in-frame ones, with some missing. The profile shows about 52,000 clones, around four fifths of them singletons. Input material: memory CD4+ T cells from blood. Every receptor here comes from an adult in good health and CMV-seronegative. CDR3s include the opening cysteine and the closing phenylalanine or tryptophan. The D gene is left open where the match is weak. Expanded clones are given a class, and other clones once, few, many or no size at all.

TRBD1	TRBV7-9	medium-sized	TRBJ1-2	TGTGCCAGCACCCGAAAACAGGGGAACTATGGCTACACCTTC	CASTRKQGNYGYTF
-	TRBV21-1	-	TRBJ2-7	TGTGCCAGCTCGGACCCACAGGGGCCCTACGAGCAGTACTTC	CASSDPQGPYEQYF
-	TRBV30	medium-sized	TRBJ1-1	TGTGCCTGGAGTAAGGGGGTTGTAGCTTTCTTT	CAWSKGVVAFF
-	TRBV6-5	-	TRBJ1-2	TGTGCCAGCAGTTACTCGTTGAGGCACTATGGCTACACCTTC	CASSYSLRHYGYTF
TRBD1	TRBV18	-	TRBJ1-3	TGTGCCAGCTCACCACGGGACAGGGTCGAAAACACCATATATTTT	CASSPRDRVENTIYF
-	TRBV6-5	-	TRBJ1-5	TGTGCCAGCAGTTACTCGAAGGGGAGCAATCAGCCCCAGCATTTT	CASSYSKGSNQPQHF
-	TRBV6-5	-	TRBJ1-1	TGTGCCAGCAGTTACTACTCCTCGACCGTTATCACTGAAGCTTTCTTT	CASSYYSSTVITEAFF
TRBD2	TRBV5-4	-	TRBJ2-5	TGTGCCAGCAGCTACATAGCGGGGCTAGAGACCCAGTACTTC	CASSYIAGLETQYF
TRBD1	TRBV5-6	-	TRBJ2-7	TGTGCCAGCAGCTTTACCACAGGGGTCGAGCAGTACTTC	CASSFTTGVEQYF
TRBD1	TRBV7-6	few	TRBJ1-2	TGTGCCAGCAGCGGTGGGACAGGGATGTTCCATGGCTACACCTTC	CASSGGTGMFHGYTF
TRBD1	TRBV5-6	-	TRBJ1-4	TGTGCCAGCAGCGCCCGGACAGGGGGGAGGGAAAAACTGTTTTTT	CASSARTGGREKLFF
TRBD1	TRBV30	few	TRBJ1-6	TGTGCCTTGGACAGGGCCAATTCACCCCTCCACTTT	CALDRANSPLHF
TRBD2	TRBV19	-	TRBJ2-2	TGTGCCAGTAGTGCCCCTAGCGGGACGAACACCGGGGAGCTGTTTTTT	CASSAPSGTNTGELFF
TRBD1	TRBV19	-	TRBJ2-5	TGTGCCAGTAGTAAGGTACAGGGGGCCCAACAAGAGACCCAGTACTTC	CASSKVQGAQQETQYF
-	TRBV30	-	TRBJ2-2	TGTGCCTGGAGTCCCTCCCACACCGGGGAGCTGTTTTTT	CAWSPSHTGELFF
-	TRBV9	-	TRBJ1-6	TGTGCCAGCAGCGCCCCGGGATTTGGGGGTTCACCCCTCCACTTT	CASSAPGFGGSPLHF
-	TRBV18	-	TRBJ1-1	TGTGCCAGCTCACCAGAGGGCAGAGAAGCTTTCTTT	CASSPEGREAFF
TRBD1	TRBV5-1	-	TRBJ2-1	TGCGCCAGCAGCTCGGACAGGGAGCAGTTCTTC	CASSSDREQFF
-	TRBV11-2	-	TRBJ1-1	TGTGCCAGCAGCTTACAAGGCACTGAAGCTTTCTTT	CASSLQGTEAFF
-	TRBV7-9	once	TRBJ2-3	TGTGCCAGCAGCTCCTCCGGCCGTACGCAGTATTTT	CASSSSGRTQYF
TRBD1	TRBV2	once	TRBJ1-5	TGTGCCAGCAGTGGGGGACAGGTGGAAGGTCAGCCCCAGCATTTT	CASSGGQVEGQPQHF
-	TRBV19	-	TRBJ2-4	TGTGCCAGTAGTATTGGACAGGGTCGGAGCGGGGACATTCAGTACTTC	CASSIGQGRSGDIQYF
TRBD1	TRBV10-3	-	TRBJ2-6	TGTGCCACCGAGGGGGCGGCTTCTGGGGCCAACGTCCTGACTTTC	CATEGAASGANVLTF
-	TRBV30	few	TRBJ1-1	TGTGCCTGGACCAGGGGCGAGAACACTGAAGCTTTCTTT	CAWTRGENTEAFF
TRBD2	TRBV2	-	TRBJ2-3	TGTGCCAGCAATTACCGCGGGACTAGCGCGGGGAATACGCAGTATTTT	CASNYRGTSAGNTQYF
-	TRBV10-3	-	TRBJ1-5	TGTGCCATCAGTGAGTCGAGCGGGGTTCAGCCCCAGCATTTT	CAISESSGVQPQHF
-	TRBV7-8	-	TRBJ1-5	TGTGCCAGCAGCCGGGACACCAATCAGCCCCAGCATTTT	CASSRDTNQPQHF
-	TRBV4-2	-	TRBJ2-4	TGTGCCAGCAGCCAAGATTTTCGAGGGGTCCAAAACATTCAGTACTTC	CASSQDFRGVQNIQYF
-	TRBV6-1	few	TRBJ1-2	TGTGCCAGCAGTGAAGTGGGGGGCTACACCTTC	CASSEVGGYTF
-	TRBV10-3	-	TRBJ1-4	TGTGCCATCAGTGTTAGAGGGGGAGAAAAACTGTTTTTT	CAISVRGGEKLFF
-	TRBV7-2	few	TRBJ1-4	TGTGCCAGCAGCTTAGTCCCGCCAGGGGCGCATGAAAAACTGTTTTTT	CASSLVPPGAHEKLFF
-	TRBV12-5	-	TRBJ2-5	TGTGCTAGTAGGCCCGGAGCCCAAGAGACCCAGTACTTC	CASRPGAQETQYF
-	TRBV7-3	-	TRBJ1-2	TGTGCCAGCAGCCCGTCCGGGACAAACTATGGCTACACCTTC	CASSPSGTNYGYTF
-	TRBV5-1	-	TRBJ1-2	TGCGCCAGCAGCTTGTTAGGTGACTATGGCTACACCTTC	CASSLLGDYGYTF
TRBD2	TRBV7-8	once	TRBJ2-7	TGTGCCAGCAGCTTACAAGCGGGGGGGTCCTACGAGCAGTACTTC	CASSLQAGGSYEQYF
TRBD1	TRBV11-3	-	TRBJ1-2	TGTGCCAGCAGCCAGGGGGACTATGGCTACACCTTC	CASSQGDYGYTF
-	TRBV6-1	-	TRBJ1-6	TGTGCCAGCAGTGAAGGTGGTTGGTCCCTCCACTTT	CASSEGGWSLHF
-	TRBV9	-	TRBJ1-3	TGTGCCAGCAGCGTAATGGGACATCCCGGCGTTACTGGAAACACCATATATTTT	CASSVMGHPGVTGNTIYF
TRBD2	TRBV4-2	-	TRBJ2-5	TGTGCCAGCAGCATGACTAGCGGGGGGGAAGAGACCCAGTACTTC	CASSMTSGGEETQYF
-	TRBV14	-	TRBJ1-1	TGTGCCAGCAGCCAAGTAGGGCTGGGCGCTGAAGCTTTCTTT	CASSQVGLGAEAFF
-	TRBV19	-	TRBJ1-2	TGTGCCAGTAGTCCCGGACATTCCAACATCGGTGGCTACACCTTC	CASSPGHSNIGGYTF
-	TRBV5-5	-	TRBJ1-1	TGTGCCAGCAGCACCCGACATAACACTGAAGCTTTCTTT	CASSTRHNTEAFF
-	TRBV21-1	many	TRBJ2-3	TGTGCCAGCAGCGACCTAGCGGGGGGGCCCCCAGATACGCAGTATTTT	CASSDLAGGPPDTQYF
-	TRBV19	-	TRBJ1-4	TGTGCCAGTAGGGCGACTAATGAAAAACTGTTTTTT	CASRATNEKLFF
-	TRBV12-5	-	TRBJ2-7	TGTGCTAGTGGTTTGGCGGCCAGAACCTACGAGCAGTACTTC	CASGLAARTYEQYF
-	TRBV2	-	TRBJ1-2	TGTGCCACCCCGGGAACAGGGATCGACTATGGCTACACCTTC	CATPGTGIDYGYTF
TRBD2	TRBV9	-	TRBJ2-3	TGTGCCAGCAGCGGACTAGCGGGGGCGACCACAGATACGCAGTATTTT	CASSGLAGATTDTQYF
-	TRBV28	once	TRBJ2-7	TGTGCCAGCAATTCAGGGGTTTCCGAGCAGTACTTC	CASNSGVSEQYF
-	TRBV7-8	-	TRBJ2-5	TGTGCCAGCAGCTTAGCTGGGGGGCCGGGGACCCAGTACTTC	CASSLAGGPGTQYF
-	TRBV5-1	-	TRBJ2-3	TGCGCCAGCAGCAACACAGATACGCAGTATTTT	CASSNTDTQYF
-	TRBV7-6	once	TRBJ1-4	TGTGCCAGCAGTCCAAGGGGGAAAGCTAATGAAAAACTGTTTTTT	CASSPRGKANEKLFF
TRBD1	TRBV19	-	TRBJ1-4	TGTGCCAGTAGTACCCCTGTCCGGGACAGGGGGCTTCCAACTAATGAAAAACTGTTTTTT	CASSTPVRDRGLPTNEKLFF
TRBD1	TRBV28	-	TRBJ1-2	TGTGCCAGCAGTTTATCGGACAGGTCATATGGCTACACCTTC	CASSLSDRSYGYTF
-	TRBV2	-	TRBJ1-5	TGTGCCAGCAGTGGACGGGTAACAGCCCCAAATCAGCCCCAGCATTTT	CASSGRVTAPNQPQHF
-	TRBV19	few	TRBJ1-2	TGTGCCAGTAGCCGAACCTTCGGCGTGCTTTATGGCTACACCTTC	CASSRTFGVLYGYTF